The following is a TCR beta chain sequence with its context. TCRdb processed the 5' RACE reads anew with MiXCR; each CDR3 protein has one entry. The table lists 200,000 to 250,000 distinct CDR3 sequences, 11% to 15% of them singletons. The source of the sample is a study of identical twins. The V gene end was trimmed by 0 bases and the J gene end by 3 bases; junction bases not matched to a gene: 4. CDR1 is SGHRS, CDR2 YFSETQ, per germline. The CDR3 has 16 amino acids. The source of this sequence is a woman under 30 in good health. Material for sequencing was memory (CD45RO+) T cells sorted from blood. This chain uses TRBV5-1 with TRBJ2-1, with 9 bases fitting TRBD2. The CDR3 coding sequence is TGCGCCAGCAGCTTGGCCGGTAGCGGGAGCTACAATGAGCAGTTCTTC. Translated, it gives CASSLAGSGSYNEQFF.